A selection of T cell receptor beta chains follows, all from one sample in a study of neurological immune-mediated disorders. MiXCR, run by TCRdb on the 5' RACE reads, gives a single entry per CDR3 protein. The sample holds tens of thousands of distinct CDR3 sequences, 2% to 2.5% seen once. Material: PBMCs. Receptors originate from a man between 45 and 60 years old with multiple sclerosis. Both conserved end residues are part of each CDR3. The order of the fields is V gene, J gene, D gene, clone size, CDR3 length, CDR3 protein, CDR3 DNA. D genes are given only for firm matches. Size is omitted from some rows. Given values are once, few, many or a class for expanded clones.

TRBV6-2/TRBV6-3	TRBJ2-5	TRBD2	many	16	CASSWRRRGGEETQYF	TGTGCCAGCAGTTGGCGGAGGCGGGGGGGCGAAGAGACCCAGTACTTC
TRBV29-1	TRBJ2-2	TRBD2	many	14	CSVLQRGAAGELFF	TGCAGCGTCCTCCAGCGGGGTGCAGCCGGGGAGCTGTTTTTT
TRBV5-1	TRBJ1-1	-	many	13	CASSEQGFTEAFF	TGCGCCAGCAGCGAACAAGGGTTTACTGAAGCTTTCTTT
TRBV20-1	TRBJ2-7	TRBD2	many	16	CSARGPYSGGTYEQYF	TGCAGTGCTAGGGGGCCCTACAGCGGGGGAACCTACGAGCAGTACTTC
TRBV5-1	TRBJ1-1	TRBD1	many	15	CASSLGAGGDSEAFF	TGCGCCAGCAGCTTGGGTGCAGGGGGCGATTCTGAAGCTTTCTTT
TRBV23-1	TRBJ2-7	TRBD1	few	15	CASSQSGTGAYEQYF	TGCGCCAGCAGTCAATCCGGGACAGGGGCCTACGAGCAGTACTTC
TRBV6-2/TRBV6-3	TRBJ1-1	-	many	13	CASRRGPMNEAFF	TGTGCCAGCAGGAGGGGCCCGATGAATGAAGCTTTCTTT
TRBV20-1	TRBJ1-2	-	many	16	CSARDLDFRANYGYTF	TGCAGTGCTAGAGATTTGGACTTTCGAGCTAACTATGGCTACACCTTC
TRBV27	TRBJ1-5	-	many	15	CASSSGGSGNQPQHF	TGTGCCAGCAGTTCCGGGGGAAGTGGGAATCAGCCCCAGCATTTT
TRBV10-3	TRBJ2-1	-	many	12	CAISTGGNEQFF	TGTGCCATCAGTACTGGGGGTAATGAGCAGTTCTTC
TRBV2	TRBJ2-2	-	many	16	CASSEQGRADTGELFF	TGTGCCAGCAGTGAACAGGGGAGAGCAGACACCGGGGAGCTGTTTTTT
TRBV5-4	TRBJ2-5	-	-	15	CASSTQEGRKETQYF	TGTGCCAGCAGCACACAGGAGGGAAGGAAAGAGACCCAGTACTTC
TRBV7-9	TRBJ2-5	-	-	14	CASSLIGGGETQYF	TGTGCCAGCAGCTTAATAGGGGGTGGCGAGACCCAGTACTTC
TRBV9	TRBJ1-3	TRBD1	many	16	CASSGTGTGAGNTIYF	TGTGCCAGCAGCGGAACCGGGACAGGGGCGGGAAACACCATATATTTT